These 18 T cell receptor beta chains were all obtained from the same sample, sequenced in a study of multiple sclerosis patients with progressive multifocal leukoencephalopathy. The time point was: before natalizumab initiation. Generated by immunoSEQ multiplex PCR, the TCRdb table keeps only in-frame clones and is missing some. The sample lists some 30,000 clones, nearly 95% seen once, with about 2% in the top ten. Sample: PBMCs. The receptors were gathered from a man under 40 with multiple sclerosis.

Note on this clone: Relative to the germline gene, one junction end is altered; a read error may explain this. The chain uses TRBV18 and TRBJ2-6, with 8 bases that match TRBD1. CDR3 length: 14 amino acids. Germline V gene data show CDR1 as KGHSH and CDR2 as LQKENI. CDR3 sequence reads: CASSPTDRADVLTF. CDR3 coding DNA: TGTGCCAGCTCACCAACGGACAGGGCCGACGTCCTGACTTTC.

The J gene is TRBJ2-3, the V gene TRBV12-5, with 9 bases fitting TRBD2. The CDR3 contains 15 residues. The germline gives CDR1 LGHNT, CDR2 FRNRAP. V lost 2 bases, J lost 6 bases, and 6 bases stayed unmatched. CDR3 bases: TGTGCTAGTGGTTTGATAGCGGGAGTAGAGGATACGCAGTATTTT. As protein: CASGLIAGVEDTQYF.

V gene TRBV27 combines with J gene TRBJ2-7; no reliable D call. This CDR3 comprises 14 residues. Trimming cost V 4 bases and J 0 bases, with 10 bases left between them. Per germline, CDR1 MNHEY and CDR2 SMNVEV (reference sequence). The CDR3 sequence is CASSSRLSSYEQYV. The CDR3 coding sequence is TGTGCCAGCAGTTCCCGCCTTTCCTCCTACGAGCAGTACGTC.

The gene calls are TRBV7-3 and TRBJ1-2, with D possibly being TRBD1 (5 bases). CDR3 length equals 15 residues. Trimming removed 0 bases from V and 5 bases from J, with 13 bases in between. Germline CDR1 SGHTA, CDR2 FQGTGA. The CDR3, as DNA: TGTGCCAGCAGCTTAACGTCTGGAGGGGAGTATGGCTACACCTTC. Translating gives CASSLTSGGEYGYTF.

V is TRBV5-8 and J is TRBJ2-5; 7 nucleotides align to TRBD1. J was trimmed by 10 bases and V by 3 bases; bases with no gene match: 9. The CDR3 extends over 13 amino acids. The V gene's germline CDR1 is SGHTS and CDR2 YDEGEE. CDR3 region: CASSSQGRALQYF. CDR3 bases: TGTGCCAGCAGCTCACAGGGGCGCGCGCTCCAGTACTTC. Together with reference TRBV5-8 and TRBJ2-5, the CDR3 gives the full variable domain: EAGVTQSPTHLIKTRGQQATLRCSPISGHTSVYWYQQALGLGLQFLLWYDEGEERNRGNFPPRFSGRQFPNYSSELNVNALELEDSALYLCASSSQGRALQYFGPGTRLLVL.

The chain is built from TRBV4-3 and TRBJ2-1; D may be TRBD1 (6 bases). The germline V gene encodes CDR1 LGHNA and CDR2 YSLEER. Trimming removed 4 bases at V and 7 bases at J, with 20 bases between. CDR3 length: 16 amino acids. In DNA, the CDR3 is TGCGCCAGCAGCCCCTCTACTAGGGGGAAAGGAAATGAGCAGTTCTTC. Amino acids: CASSPSTRGKGNEQFF.

The CDR3 coding sequence is TGTGCCAGCAGTAAACAGGGCCGGGATGGCTACACCTTC. This sequence encodes CASSKQGRDGYTF. The rearrangement uses TRBV6-5 and TRBJ1-2; the D gene is possibly TRBD1 (6 bases). Trimming stripped 5 bases from V and 6 bases from J, with 13 bases between. The CDR3 is 13 amino acids. In germline, CDR1 is MNHEY, CDR2 SVGAGI.

This sequence joins TRBV5-1 and TRBJ2-6; D remains unclear. This CDR3 spans 16 amino acids. CDR1 is SGHRS and CDR2 is YFSETQ in the germline V gene. Deletions cut 2 bases from V and 1 base from J, with 10 bases between. CDR3 in DNA: TGCGCCAGCAGCTTAACCCCCACTTCTGGGGCCAACGTCCTGACTTTC. Its translation is CASSLTPTSGANVLTF.

This chain links TRBV5-4 with TRBJ2-2; D ambiguous. CDR1 and CDR2 from the germline V gene are SGHNT and YYREEE (reference sequence). The CDR3 length is 16 residues. V was cut by 1 base and J by 3 bases, with 13 bases left in between. In DNA, the CDR3 is TGTGCCAGCAGCTTGTTAGTGGAAAGGGACACCGGGGAGCTGTTTTTT. This encodes CASSLLVERDTGELFF.

The chain couples TRBV7-9 to TRBJ1-2; TRBD1 is a possible D gene (6 bases). V lost 5 bases and J lost 5, with 21 bases in between. Germline CDR1 SEHNR, CDR2 FQNEAQ (reference sequence). The CDR3 extends over 16 amino acids. The DNA of the CDR3 is TGTGCCAGCAGCCGACCCGAAAGGAGGGGGAAGTATGGCTACACCTTC. This gives the protein CASSRPERRGKYGYTF.

The rearrangement joins TRBV19 to TRBJ1-5; D is uncertain. With 7 bases removed from V and 0 bases from J, the gap between germline ends came to 10 bases. CDR1 and CDR2 (germline): LNHDA, SQIVND (reference sequence). CDR3 length: 14 amino acids. In nucleotides, the CDR3 is TGTGCCAGTAAGGGCCCGGATAGCAATCAGCCCCAGCATTTT. Protein: CASKGPDSNQPQHF.

V gene TRBV5-4 combines with J gene TRBJ2-1; 10 nucleotides agree with TRBD2. CDR3 length: 15 amino acids. Losses at the gene ends were 4 bases for V and 4 bases for J; bases not matched to a gene: 5. Germline V CDR1 and CDR2: SGHNT, YYREEE (reference sequence). The CDR3: CASSPGLAEYNEQFF. CDR3 bases: TGTGCCAGCAGCCCCGGACTAGCGGAATACAATGAGCAGTTCTTC.

The genes are TRBV5-1 and TRBJ2-1; the D gene is possibly TRBD1 (6 bases). The V end was cut by 0 bases, the J end by 10 bases, with 20 bases between. The CDR3 extends over 16 amino acids. Germline V gene data show CDR1 as SGHRS and CDR2 as YFSETQ. CDR3 sequence: CASSLGAPGHREEQFF. In DNA form, the CDR3 reads TGCGCCAGCAGCTTGGGGGCGCCGGGTCACAGGGAGGAGCAGTTCTTC. The variable domain in full, completed from reference TRBV5-1 and TRBJ2-1, reads KAGVTQTPRYLIKTRGQQVTLSCSPISGHRSVSWYQQTPGQGLQFLFEYFSETQRNKGNFPGRFSGRQFSNSRSEMNVSTLELGDSALYLCASSLGAPGHREEQFFGPGTRLTVL.

The chain joins TRBV27 to TRBJ2-1, with TRBD2 as a possible D gene (6 bases). Looked up from germline, CDR1 is MNHEY and CDR2 is SMNVEV (reference sequence). The V and J ends lost 5 bases and 3 bases respectively, with 14 bases between them. The CDR3 runs to 15 residues. Here the CDR3 DNA reads TGTGCCAGCAGTATCCCCGGGAGTCACTACAATGAGCAGTTCTTC. Translating gives CASSIPGSHYNEQFF.

J is TRBJ1-2 and V is TRBV18; tentatively, D is TRBD1 (6 bases). The CDR3 contains 15 residues. The V end was cut by 0 bases, the J end by 5 bases, with 13 bases between. Germline V CDR1 and CDR2: KGHSH, LQKENI. The CDR3 reads CASSPPDGTRYGYTF. CDR3 DNA: TGTGCCAGCTCACCACCGGATGGGACAAGATATGGCTACACCTTC.

The gene calls are TRBV5-4 and TRBJ1-2; D is unresolved. The CDR3 has 14 residues. CDR1 SGHNT and CDR2 YYREEE come from the germline V gene (reference sequence). V dropped 3 bases and J dropped 2 bases, with 11 bases sitting between them. The DNA for the CDR3 is TGTGCCAGCAGCTCAAGAGGGTCGAACTATGGCTACACCTTC. Protein sequence: CASSSRGSNYGYTF.

The chain's CDR3 is CASSYGLAGAYEQYF. The CDR3 DNA is TGTGCCAGCAGCTACGGACTAGCGGGGGCCTACGAGCAGTACTTC. The chain is built from TRBV11-3 and TRBJ2-7, with 13 bases matching TRBD2. J gave up 2 bases and V 4 bases, and 2 bases lay outside the gene matches. There are 15 residues in the CDR3. Germline CDR1 is SGHNT and CDR2 is YENEEA. The full variable domain, in which reference TRBV11-3 and TRBJ2-7 provide the parts outside the CDR3, is EAGVVQSPRYKIIEKKQPVAFWCNPISGHNTLYWYLQNLGQGPELLIRYENEEAVDDSQLPKDRFSAERLKGVDSTLKIQPAELGDSAVYLCASSYGLAGAYEQYFGPGTRLTVT.

V is TRBV30 and J is TRBJ2-2; no clear D. Trimming stripped 1 base from V and 15 bases from J, with 15 bases between. Germline CDR1 and CDR2: GTSNPN and SVGIG (reference sequence). The length of the CDR3 is 12 residues. The DNA of the CDR3 is TGTGCCTGGAGTGAGACCCTAGATCGCGTGTTTTTT. Translating it yields CAWSETLDRVFF.